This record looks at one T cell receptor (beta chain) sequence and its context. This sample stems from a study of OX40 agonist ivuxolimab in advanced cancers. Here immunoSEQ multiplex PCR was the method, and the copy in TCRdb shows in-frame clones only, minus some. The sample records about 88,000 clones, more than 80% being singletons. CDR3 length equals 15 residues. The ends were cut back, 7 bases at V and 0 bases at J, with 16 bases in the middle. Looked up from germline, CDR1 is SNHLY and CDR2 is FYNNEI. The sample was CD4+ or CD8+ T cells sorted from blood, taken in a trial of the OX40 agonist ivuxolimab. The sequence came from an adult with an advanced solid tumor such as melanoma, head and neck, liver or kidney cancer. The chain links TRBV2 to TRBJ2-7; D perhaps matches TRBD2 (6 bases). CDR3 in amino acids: CASTSGRAGSYEQYF. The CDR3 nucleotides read TGTGCCAGCACCTCGGGTAGAGCGGGCTCCTACGAGCAGTACTTC.